This T cell receptor beta chain was sequenced during a study of blood T cell repertoires in COVID-19. Study overall: Some COVID-19 samples were acute and others convalescent; all came from the United States, Italy and Spain.

This CDR3 spans 14 amino acids. Germline V gene lookup returns CDR1 MNHEY and CDR2 SVGEGT. Trimming cost V 5 bases and J 0 bases, with 8 bases left between them. In the authors' methods: Estimates of nucleated cell counts were drawn from the amplification of reference gene primers. Here immunoSEQ multiplex PCR was the method, and the copy in TCRdb shows in-frame clones only, minus some. V and J calls and clone size are copied from that table; D and trimming were computed from the DNA. The repertoire holds some 240,000 clones, with about 86% as singletons. The source is a man between 25 and 39 years old with acute COVID-19. This chain connects TRBV6-2 or TRBV6-3 to TRBJ1-3; no firm D call. Sequencing was done on a sample of PBMCs or T cells enriched from blood (not recorded which). The CDR3 region is CASSATNSGNTIYF. Here the CDR3 DNA reads TGTGCCAGCAGTGCAACTAACTCTGGAAACACCATATATTTT.